The following is a T cell receptor (beta chain) sequence with its context. The germline V and J ends were trimmed by 2 bases and 6 bases, with 19 bases remaining between them. CDR1 is SNHLY, CDR2 FYNNEI, per germline. There are 16 residues in the CDR3. In TCRdb, the RT-PCR reads were re-called with MiXCR into one record per CDR3 protein. The sample comprises more than 600,000 distinct CDR3 sequences, 11% to 15% of which are singletons, and 3.6% rests with the top ten. The TCR comes from a female donor in good health, serving as a healthy control. The chain combines TRBV2 with TRBJ1-1; D is undetermined. The sequenced sample was memory CD4+ T cells from blood. DNA for the CDR3: TGTGCCAGCAGTGAAAACTCCCCCGCCTTCGGGTCTGAAGCTTTCTTT. It is translated as CASSENSPAFGSEAFF.